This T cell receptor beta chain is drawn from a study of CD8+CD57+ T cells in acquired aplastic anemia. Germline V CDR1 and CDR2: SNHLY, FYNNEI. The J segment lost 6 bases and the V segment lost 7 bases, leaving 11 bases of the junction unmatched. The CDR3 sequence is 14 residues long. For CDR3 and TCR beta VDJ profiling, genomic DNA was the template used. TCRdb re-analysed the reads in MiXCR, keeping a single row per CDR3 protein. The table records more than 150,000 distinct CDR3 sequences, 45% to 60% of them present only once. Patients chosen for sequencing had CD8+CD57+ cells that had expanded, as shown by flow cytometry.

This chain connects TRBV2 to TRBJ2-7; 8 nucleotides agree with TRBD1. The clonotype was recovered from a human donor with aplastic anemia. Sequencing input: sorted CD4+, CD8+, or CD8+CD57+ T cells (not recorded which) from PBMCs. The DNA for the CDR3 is TGTGCCAGCACAAGGGACAGGAAACTAGGCGAGCAGTACTTC. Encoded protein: CASTRDRKLGEQYF.